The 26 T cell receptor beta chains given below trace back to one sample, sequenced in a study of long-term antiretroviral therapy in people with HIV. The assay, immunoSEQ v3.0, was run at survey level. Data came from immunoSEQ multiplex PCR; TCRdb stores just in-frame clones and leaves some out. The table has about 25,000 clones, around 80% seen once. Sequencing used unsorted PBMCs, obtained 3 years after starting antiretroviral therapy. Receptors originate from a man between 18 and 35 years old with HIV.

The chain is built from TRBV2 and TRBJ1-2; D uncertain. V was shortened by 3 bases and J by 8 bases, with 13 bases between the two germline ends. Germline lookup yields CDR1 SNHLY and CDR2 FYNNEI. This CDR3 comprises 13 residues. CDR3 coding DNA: TGTGCCAGCAGTGAGAATGAGGGATTAGGCTACACCTTC. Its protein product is CASSENEGLGYTF.

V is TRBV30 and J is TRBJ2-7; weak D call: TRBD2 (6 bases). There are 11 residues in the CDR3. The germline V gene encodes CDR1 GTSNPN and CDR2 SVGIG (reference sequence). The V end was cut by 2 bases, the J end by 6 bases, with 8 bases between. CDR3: CAWSWGGEQYF. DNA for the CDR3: TGTGCCTGGAGTTGGGGAGGCGAGCAGTACTTC.

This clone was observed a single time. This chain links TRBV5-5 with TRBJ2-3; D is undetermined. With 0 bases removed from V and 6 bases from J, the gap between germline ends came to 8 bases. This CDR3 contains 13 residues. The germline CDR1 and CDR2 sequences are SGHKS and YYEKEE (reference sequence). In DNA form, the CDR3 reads TGTGCCAGCAGCTTGGCCTCACAGGATACGCAGTATTTT. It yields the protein CASSLASQDTQYF.

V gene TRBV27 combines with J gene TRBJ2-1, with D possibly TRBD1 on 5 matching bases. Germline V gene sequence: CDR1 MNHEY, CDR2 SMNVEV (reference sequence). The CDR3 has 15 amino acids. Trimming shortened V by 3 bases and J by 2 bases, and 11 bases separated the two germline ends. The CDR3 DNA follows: TGTGCCAGCAGTTTCCCGTCAGGGACCTACAATGAGCAGTTCTTC. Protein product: CASSFPSGTYNEQFF.

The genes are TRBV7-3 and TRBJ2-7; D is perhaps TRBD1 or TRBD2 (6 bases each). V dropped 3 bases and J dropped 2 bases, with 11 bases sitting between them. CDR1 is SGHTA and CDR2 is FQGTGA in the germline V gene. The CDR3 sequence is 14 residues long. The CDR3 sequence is CASSLGGGPYEQYF. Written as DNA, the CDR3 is TGTGCCAGCAGCTTGGGGGGCGGCCCCTACGAGCAGTACTTC.

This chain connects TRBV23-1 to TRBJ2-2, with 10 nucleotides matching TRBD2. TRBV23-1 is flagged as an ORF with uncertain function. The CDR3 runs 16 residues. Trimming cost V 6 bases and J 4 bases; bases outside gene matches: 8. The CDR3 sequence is CASRPNRTSGTGELFF. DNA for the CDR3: TGCGCCAGCAGGCCCAACCGGACTAGCGGCACCGGGGAGCTGTTTTTT.

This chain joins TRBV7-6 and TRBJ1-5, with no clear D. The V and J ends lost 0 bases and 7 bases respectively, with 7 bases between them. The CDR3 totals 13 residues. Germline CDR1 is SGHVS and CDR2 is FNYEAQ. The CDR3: CASSLAPQQPQHF. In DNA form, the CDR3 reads TGTGCCAGCAGCTTAGCCCCCCAGCAGCCCCAGCATTTT.

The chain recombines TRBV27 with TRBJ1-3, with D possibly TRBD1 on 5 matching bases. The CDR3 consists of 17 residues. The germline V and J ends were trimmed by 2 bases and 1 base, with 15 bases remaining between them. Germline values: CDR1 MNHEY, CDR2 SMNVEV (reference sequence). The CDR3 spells CASSLKGSQISGNTIYF. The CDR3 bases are TGTGCCAGCAGTTTAAAGGGGTCACAGATTTCTGGAAACACCATATATTTT.

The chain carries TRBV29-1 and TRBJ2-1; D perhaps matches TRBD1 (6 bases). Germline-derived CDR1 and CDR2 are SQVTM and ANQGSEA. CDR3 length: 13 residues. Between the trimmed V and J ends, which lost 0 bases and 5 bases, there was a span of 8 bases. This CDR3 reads CSVEEWTDNEQFF. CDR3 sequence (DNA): TGCAGCGTTGAAGAATGGACAGACAATGAGCAGTTCTTC.

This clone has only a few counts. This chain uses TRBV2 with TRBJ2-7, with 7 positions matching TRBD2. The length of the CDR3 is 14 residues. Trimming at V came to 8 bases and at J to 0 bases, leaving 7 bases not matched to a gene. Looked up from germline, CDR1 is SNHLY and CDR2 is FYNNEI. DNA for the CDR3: TGTGCCAGCGGTCGGGACTACCTCTCCTACGAGCAGTACGTC. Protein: CASGRDYLSYEQYV.

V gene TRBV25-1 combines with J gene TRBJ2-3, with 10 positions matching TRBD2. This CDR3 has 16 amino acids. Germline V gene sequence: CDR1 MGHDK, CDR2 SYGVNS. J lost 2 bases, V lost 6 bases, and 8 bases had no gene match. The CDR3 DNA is TGTGCCAGCAGCAGCCCAGCGGGGGGGCCCACAGATACGCAGTATTTT. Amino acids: CASSSPAGGPTDTQYF.

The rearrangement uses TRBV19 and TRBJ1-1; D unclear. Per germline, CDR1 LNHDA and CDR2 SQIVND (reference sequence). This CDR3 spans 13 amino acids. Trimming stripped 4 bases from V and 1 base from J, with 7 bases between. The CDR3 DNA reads TGTGCCAGTAGTACGAAGACGAACACTGAAGCTTTCTTT. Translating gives CASSTKTNTEAFF.

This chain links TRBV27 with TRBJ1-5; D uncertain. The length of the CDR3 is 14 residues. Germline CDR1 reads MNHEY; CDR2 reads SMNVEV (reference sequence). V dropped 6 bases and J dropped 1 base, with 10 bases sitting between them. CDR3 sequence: CASRTLGSNQPQHF. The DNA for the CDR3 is TGTGCCAGCAGGACTCTCGGAAGCAATCAGCCCCAGCATTTT.

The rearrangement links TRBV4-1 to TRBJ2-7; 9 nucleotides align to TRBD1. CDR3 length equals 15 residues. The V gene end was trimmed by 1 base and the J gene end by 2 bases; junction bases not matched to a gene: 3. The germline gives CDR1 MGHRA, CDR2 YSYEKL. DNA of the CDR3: TGCGCCAGCAGCCAAGTCGGGACAGGGACCTACGAGCAGTACTTC. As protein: CASSQVGTGTYEQYF.

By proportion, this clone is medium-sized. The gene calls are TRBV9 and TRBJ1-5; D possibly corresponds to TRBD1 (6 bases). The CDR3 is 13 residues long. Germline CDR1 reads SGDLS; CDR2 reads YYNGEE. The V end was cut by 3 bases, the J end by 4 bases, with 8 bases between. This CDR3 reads CASSEGGNQPQHF. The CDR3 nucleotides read TGTGCCAGCAGCGAGGGGGGTAATCAGCCCCAGCATTTT.

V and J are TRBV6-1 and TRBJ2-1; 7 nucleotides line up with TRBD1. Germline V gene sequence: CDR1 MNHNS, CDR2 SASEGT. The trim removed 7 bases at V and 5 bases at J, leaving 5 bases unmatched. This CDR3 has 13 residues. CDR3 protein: CASNRDSNNEQFF. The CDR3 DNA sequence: TGTGCCAGCAACAGGGACAGCAACAATGAGCAGTTCTTC.

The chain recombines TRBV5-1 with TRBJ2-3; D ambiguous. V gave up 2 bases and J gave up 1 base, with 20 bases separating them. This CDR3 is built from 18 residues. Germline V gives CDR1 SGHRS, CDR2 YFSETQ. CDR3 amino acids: CASSLFGYTRVRTDTQYF. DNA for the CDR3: TGCGCCAGCAGCTTATTCGGATATACAAGGGTCCGCACAGATACGCAGTATTTT.

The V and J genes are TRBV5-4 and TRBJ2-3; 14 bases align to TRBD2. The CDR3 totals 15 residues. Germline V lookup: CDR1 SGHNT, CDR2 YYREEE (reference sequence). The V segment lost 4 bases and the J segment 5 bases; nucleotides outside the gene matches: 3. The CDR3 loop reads CASSAGLAGVDTQYF. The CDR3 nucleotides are TGTGCCAGCAGCGCGGGACTAGCGGGGGTAGATACGCAGTATTTT.

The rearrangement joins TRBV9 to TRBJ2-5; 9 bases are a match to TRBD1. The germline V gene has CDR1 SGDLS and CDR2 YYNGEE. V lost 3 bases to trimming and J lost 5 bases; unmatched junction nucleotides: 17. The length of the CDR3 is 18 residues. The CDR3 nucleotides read TGTGCCAGCAGCGAAAGTACCCCCCTACAGGGGGCGGTGGAGACCCAGTACTTC. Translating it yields CASSESTPLQGAVETQYF.

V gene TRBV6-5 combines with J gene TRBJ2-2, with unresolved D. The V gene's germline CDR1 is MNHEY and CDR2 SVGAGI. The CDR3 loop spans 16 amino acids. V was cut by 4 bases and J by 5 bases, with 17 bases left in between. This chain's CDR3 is CASSFGRPIRTGELFF. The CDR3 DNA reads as TGTGCCAGCAGTTTCGGCCGGCCGATCCGTACCGGGGAGCTGTTTTTT.

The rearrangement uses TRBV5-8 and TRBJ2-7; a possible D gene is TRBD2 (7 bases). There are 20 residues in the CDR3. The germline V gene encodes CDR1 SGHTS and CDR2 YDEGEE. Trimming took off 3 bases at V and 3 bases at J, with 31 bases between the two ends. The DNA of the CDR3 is TGTGCCAGCAGCTCGAAAAAGGGAGGGGGATTATTGCAGTATAGCTACGAGCAGTACTTC. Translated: CASSSKKGGGLLQYSYEQYF.

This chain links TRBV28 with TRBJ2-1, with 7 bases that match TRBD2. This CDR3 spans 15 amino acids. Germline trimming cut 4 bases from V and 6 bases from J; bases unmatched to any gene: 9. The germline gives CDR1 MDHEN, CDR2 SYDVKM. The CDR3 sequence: CASSSPGTTANEQFF. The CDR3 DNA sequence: TGTGCCAGCAGTTCTCCCGGGACTACGGCCAATGAGCAGTTCTTC.

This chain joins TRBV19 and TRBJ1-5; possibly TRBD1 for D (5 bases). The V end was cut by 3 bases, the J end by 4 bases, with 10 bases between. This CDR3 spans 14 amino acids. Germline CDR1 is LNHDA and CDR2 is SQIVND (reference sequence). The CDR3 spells CASSMGEGNQPQHF. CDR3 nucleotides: TGTGCCAGTAGTATGGGGGAGGGTAATCAGCCCCAGCATTTT.

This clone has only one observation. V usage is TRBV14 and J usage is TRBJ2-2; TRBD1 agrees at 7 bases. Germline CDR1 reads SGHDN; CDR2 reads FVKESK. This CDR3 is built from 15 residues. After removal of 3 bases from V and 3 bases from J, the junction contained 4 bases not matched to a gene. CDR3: CASSQKGAHTGELFF. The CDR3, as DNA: TGTGCCAGCAGCCAGAAGGGGGCCCACACCGGGGAGCTGTTTTTT.

The CDR3 here is CASSPQRVGRGSQETQYF. The CDR3 region has the DNA TGTGCCAGCTCACCACAGCGCGTGGGCAGGGGGAGTCAAGAGACCCAGTACTTC. This chain joins TRBV18 and TRBJ2-5, with 7 bases fitting TRBD1. Germline values: CDR1 KGHSH, CDR2 LQKENI. The ends lost 1 base at V and 2 bases at J; junction bases unmatched: 13. The CDR3 is 18 residues long.

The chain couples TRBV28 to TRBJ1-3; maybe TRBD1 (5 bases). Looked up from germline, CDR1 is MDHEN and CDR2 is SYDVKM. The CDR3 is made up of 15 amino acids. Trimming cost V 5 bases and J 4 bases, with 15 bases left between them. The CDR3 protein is CASSPDSLLGNTIYF. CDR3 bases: TGTGCCAGCAGTCCCGACAGTCTTCTAGGAAACACCATATATTTT.